This T cell receptor (beta chain) was captured in a study of beta chain features in type 1 diabetes (dated 2018 in TCRdb). Notes on the research overall: Patients and healthy donors did not differ in mean age, gender distribution, total cell number or subset yield. A total of around 110,000,000 sorted cells were examined across all samples, and RNA yield correlated strongly with the number of cells per subset. In the study, TCRB repertoires of sorted circulating CD4+ T cell subsets from recently diagnosed type 1 diabetes patients were compared with those of matched healthy donors. Whereas all 30 or so donors provided naive and central memory subsets, regulatory and stem cell-like memory subsets were isolated from just 8 patients and roughly eight healthy donors.

The entire isolated RNA was reverse transcribed using the High Capacity cDNA Reverse Transcription Kit, and thus expressed TCRB transcripts were sequenced. For stem cell-like memory T cell samples, survey-depth immunoSEQ sequencing was used, averaging about 1 million total reads per sample. After sorted cells were lysed in RLT buffer, RNA was extracted with DNase-treated RNeasy Micro or Mini kits, with the choice depending on cell number. Each cell subset was processed separately to prevent cross-contamination, with patient and healthy donor samples processed together. The immunoSEQ multiplex PCR was used to amplify TCRB sequences from cDNA, yielding 87-bp fragments that span the CDR3 region. Sequencing of the amplicons was performed on the Illumina HiSeq platform. Under the source paper's analysis protocol: Synthetic template baselines were used to correct PCR bias computationally, reads within Hamming distance 2 were collapsed together, and singletons that could not be merged were discarded. Reads were aligned to IMGT to assign V, D and J genes, CDR3 length, and insertions or deletions at six rearrangement sites. Within each subset, clonotype counts were normalized to sorted cell number, and only after that were true diversity and Gini coefficients computed with the tcR R package. Repertoire sharing was quantified using the overlap coefficient calculated on TCRB nucleotide sequences. TCRdb holds this immuneACCESS table with in-frame rearrangements only. Some clones are missing; in checked studies, unresolved V genes explain under half, and the rest has no known cause. That table supplies the V and J calls and clone size; D and trimming were determined from the DNA. This sample is represented by approximately 120,000 clones; 30% to 50% of them were singletons. The top ten clonotypes cover less than 0.08% of the sample.

What the authors observed across the whole study: PCR might favor shorter templates, but patient and control samples were amplified and corrected together, so any skew would affect both groups equally. In all four CD4+ subsets, TCRB CDR3 length was moderately but significantly shorter in type 1 diabetes patients. Patients with type 1 diabetes made fewer insertions and deleted more nucleotides at VDJ recombination sites, implying thymic rearrangement abnormalities. The naive, central memory and regulatory TCRB repertoires appeared to resemble one another more closely among patients than among healthy donors. Only small numbers of individuals were included in the HLA sub-analyses, which left unresolved whether HLA type had any influence on TCRB rearrangement. Because cDNA was sequenced instead of genomic DNA, highly expressing activated cells could be over-represented, though the groups showed no difference in activation or CD3 levels.

From a lookup of the germline V gene, CDR1 and CDR2 are SQVTM and ANQGSEA. Germline trimming: 7 bases from V, 2 bases from J; junction bases outside gene matches: 3. The CDR3 measures 12 amino acids from cysteine to phenylalanine. The entry retains the CDR3 DNA only, 36 bases that are in frame from base 1. Each donor gave one peripheral blood draw, about 100 mL on average, collected into heparinised tubes. A BD FACSAria II was used to sort naive, central memory, regulatory and stem cell-like memory CD4+ T cells with a panel that included CD45RO, CCR7, CD25, CD127, CD95 and CD27. All sorted populations exceeded 95% purity. PBMCs were isolated immediately by Lymphoprep density gradient centrifugation and stained directly without culture. Samples were stained and sorted in pairs, with one healthy donor and one patient per experiment, so that batch effects were minimized. Concerning this clone: Its recognized antigen is unknown. No base-level quality is on record; no much larger clone is a single base apart.

The clonotype originates from a woman between 18 and 30 years old in good health. The V gene is TRBV29-1 and the J gene is TRBJ2-7; a stretch of 9 junction bases matches TRBD2. Sequencing input: stem cell memory CD4+ T cells from blood. The cell subset or site label, as the study defines it: stem cell-like memory CD4+ T cells. The base sequence is TGCAGCGCCGGACTAGCGCCCTACGAGCAGTACTTC. It encodes CSAGLAPYEQYF.